This paragraph reports one TCR beta chain. Its matching antigen is unknown. This record comes from a study of cytomegalovirus exposure and HLA in healthy donors. PCR employed 60 Vbeta and 13 Jbeta primers. Generated by immunoSEQ multiplex PCR, the TCRdb table keeps only in-frame clones and is missing some. The table lists some 95,000 clones, around three quarters of them singletons, with under 8.5% in the top ten. Study conclusions and caveats: Cytomegalovirus association was listed for around 180 TCR beta chains. Common viral pathogens seemed to be connected with several of the most significant clusters, according to a later analysis. A later analysis showed that HLA-associated TCR beta chains had undergone more clonal expansion than equally common others. Across donors, presence/absence analyses took sequencing depth to be roughly uniform.

The junction had 7 bases not matched to a gene; V was cut back by 7 bases and J by 3 bases. Germline V lookup: CDR1 MNHEY, CDR2 SVGAGI. The CDR3 runs to 14 residues. Material for sequencing was PBMCs. The sequence was collected from a man under 40 in good health and CMV-seronegative. The chain is built from TRBV6-5 and TRBJ2-7, with TRBD1 matching over 9 bases. Written as DNA, the CDR3 is TGTGCCAGCAAAACAGGGGGCGTCGTCTACGAGCAGTACTTC. It specifies CASKTGGVVYEQYF.